The 8 T cell receptor beta chains reported below all come from one sample, sequenced in a study of shared clonotypes between healthy human individuals (dated by TCRdb to about 2020). The method was the immunoSEQ multiplex PCR assay. TCRdb took over this immuneACCESS table, retaining in-frame rearrangements with V and J assigned. Such tables are incomplete; in checked studies, under half of the missing clones stem from an unresolved V gene, and the remainder is unexplained. The sample table holds roughly 1,500,000 clones, of which 98% were seen once. Together, the top ten hold about 0.35% of the sample. Material: naive CD4+ T cells sorted from blood. The cell subset or site label here, explained by the study, means: CD45RA+ positively selected. These receptors all come from a man in his thirties or forties in good health.

The chain employs TRBV5-1 and TRBJ2-7, with 13 bases identical to TRBD2. The CDR3 is 17 amino acids. J was trimmed by 2 bases and V by 0 bases; bases with no gene match: 5. Germline CDR1 and CDR2: SGHRS and YFSETQ. The CDR3 DNA reads as TGCGCCAGCAGCTTGGATACTAGCGGGAGGGACCCCTACGAGCAGTACTTC. This encodes CASSLDTSGRDPYEQYF.

The V call is TRBV10-1, the J call TRBJ2-1; 9 bases are a match to TRBD2. The CDR3 has 17 residues. Germline values: CDR1 WNHNN, CDR2 SYGVQD (reference sequence). Losses at the gene ends were 0 bases for V and 2 bases for J; bases not matched to a gene: 5. Written as DNA, the CDR3 is TGCGCCAGCAGTGAGTCGCTAGCGGGACGTACCTACAATGAGCAGTTCTTC. It is translated as CASSESLAGRTYNEQFF.

The rearrangement links TRBV2 to TRBJ1-1; D not certain. This CDR3 is 13 amino acids long. V lost 8 bases to trimming and J lost 0 bases, with 10 bases between them. The germline V gene has CDR1 SNHLY and CDR2 FYNNEI. The CDR3 coding sequence is TGTGCCAGCGAAGCGGGGTTGAACACTGAAGCTTTCTTT. Encoded protein: CASEAGLNTEAFF.

This clone is a singleton in its sample. V and J are TRBV4-3 and TRBJ2-7, with a tentative D call TRBD2 (6 bases). Looked up from germline, CDR1 is LGHNA and CDR2 is YSLEER. The CDR3 extends over 16 amino acids. Trimming pared 5 bases from V and 0 bases from J, leaving 17 bases between. This CDR3 reads CASSNGPGRSSYEQYF. The DNA of the CDR3 is TGCGCCAGCAGCAACGGGCCGGGGAGGAGCTCCTACGAGCAGTACTTC.

The chain carries TRBV18 and TRBJ2-3, with D possibly matching TRBD2 (5 bases). Germline CDR1 KGHSH, CDR2 LQKENI. V was clipped by 3 bases and J by 1 base, with 11 bases between them. The CDR3 extends over 15 amino acids. CDR3 region: CASSPLLVGTDTQYF. DNA of the CDR3: TGTGCCAGCTCACCGCTACTAGTTGGCACAGATACGCAGTATTTT.

J is TRBJ2-7 and V is TRBV11-2; TRBD2 matches at 7 bases. The V segment lost 5 bases and the J segment 6 bases; nucleotides outside the gene matches: 10. The CDR3 totals 14 residues. Germline V lookup: CDR1 SGHAT, CDR2 FQNNGV. CDR3 DNA sequence: TGTGCCAGCAGCCCCGCACCAATAGCGGGCGAGCAGTACTTC. Amino acids: CASSPAPIAGEQYF.

The rearrangement joins TRBV27 to TRBJ2-4, with D possibly TRBD2 on 6 matching bases. Trimming stripped 4 bases from V and 5 bases from J, with 9 bases between. Germline-derived CDR1 and CDR2 are MNHEY and SMNVEV (reference sequence). The CDR3 runs to 13 residues. This chain's CDR3 is CASSWRDENIQYF. The CDR3 DNA reads as TGTGCCAGCAGTTGGAGGGACGAAAACATTCAGTACTTC.

The chain recombines TRBV9 with TRBJ2-2, with 10 bases that match TRBD2. After removal of 0 bases from V and 3 bases from J, the junction contained 2 bases not matched to a gene. The germline gives CDR1 SGDLS, CDR2 YYNGEE. The CDR3 has 16 residues. The CDR3 nucleotides are TGTGCCAGCAGCGTAGATAGCGGGGGGTACACCGGGGAGCTGTTTTTT. Translation: CASSVDSGGYTGELFF.